What follows are 20 T cell receptor beta chains derived from one specimen sequenced in a study of OX40 agonist ivuxolimab in advanced cancers. The receptor library was made with the immunoSEQ multiplex PCR assay. TCRdb mirrors the immuneACCESS table, restricted to in-frame sequences. Some clones are absent from its copies; in checked studies, under half trace to an unresolved V gene, and the reason for the others is unknown. For this sample the table gives 20,000 or so clones, of which about 80% were detected only once. The ten largest clones add up to roughly 3.8% of the sample. The sequencing used CD4+ or CD8+ T cells sorted from blood, collected in a trial of the OX40 agonist ivuxolimab. These receptors were collected from an adult with an advanced solid tumor such as melanoma, head and neck, liver or kidney cancer.

V and J are TRBV15 and TRBJ2-5; tentatively, D is TRBD1 (6 bases). Germline CDR1 is LNHNV and CDR2 is YYDKDF (reference sequence). V was trimmed by 0 bases and J by 4 bases, leaving 9 bases between them. The CDR3 loop spans 14 amino acids. In nucleotides, the CDR3 is TGTGCCACCAGCAGAGAAGGCAGGGGAGAGACCCAGTACTTC. It yields the protein CATSREGRGETQYF. Looking up the rest from reference TRBV15 and TRBJ2-5 gives the full variable domain: DAMVIQNPRYQVTQFGKPVTLSCSQTLNHNVMYWYQQKSSQAPKLLFHYYDKDFNNEADTPDNFQSRRPNTSFCFLDIRSPGLGDTAMYLCATSREGRGETQYFGPGTRLLVL.

The J gene is TRBJ2-5, the V gene TRBV2, with a weak D call TRBD1 (5 bases). V lost 7 bases and J lost 5, with 8 bases in between. Per the germline V gene, CDR1 is SNHLY and CDR2 is FYNNEI. There are 11 residues in the CDR3. The CDR3 is CASKGVETQYF. The CDR3 region has the DNA TGTGCCAGCAAAGGGGTGGAGACCCAGTACTTC.

The rearrangement joins TRBV6-5 to TRBJ2-1; the D is unclear. Trimming cost V 6 bases and J 10 bases, with 1 base left between them. From germline, CDR1 is MNHEY and CDR2 SVGAGI. The CDR3 runs 8 residues. The CDR3 loop is CASSEQFF. CDR3 in DNA: TGTGCCAGCAGCGAGCAGTTCTTC.

V gene TRBV9 combines with J gene TRBJ2-3; 11 nucleotides match TRBD2. The J segment lost 5 bases and the V segment lost 4 bases, leaving 6 bases of the junction unmatched. There are 15 residues in the CDR3. Germline V gene data show CDR1 as SGDLS and CDR2 as YYNGEE. The CDR3 protein is CASSLSGRGGDTQYF. The CDR3 nucleotides are TGTGCCAGCAGCCTTAGCGGGAGGGGGGGAGATACGCAGTATTTT.

The genes are TRBV7-4 and TRBJ1-2; 8 positions match TRBD1. V dropped 5 bases and J dropped 8; count of bases not matched to a gene: 4. The germline gives CDR1 SGHVT, CDR2 SQSDAQ. The CDR3 loop spans 12 amino acids. Written as DNA, the CDR3 is TGTGCCAGCAGCGGACAGGGAATAGGCTACACCTTC. Its protein is CASSGQGIGYTF.

The V call is TRBV28, the J call TRBJ2-3; 12 bases fit TRBD2. The CDR3 runs to 17 residues. Trimming took 1 base from V and 2 from J; bases not matched to a gene: 4. Germline CDR1 MDHEN, CDR2 SYDVKM. The CDR3 nucleotides read TGTGCCAGCAGTTTATTGACTAGCGGGAGCGTCACAGATACGCAGTATTTT. It is translated as CASSLLTSGSVTDTQYF.

The chain employs TRBV6-1 and TRBJ2-2; unclear D gene. Germline V gene sequence: CDR1 MNHNS, CDR2 SASEGT. The ends were cut back, 2 bases at V and 6 bases at J, with 7 bases in the middle. The CDR3 runs 13 residues. The CDR3 nucleotides are TGTGCCAGCAGTGAAACGCTTTCCGGGGAGCTGTTTTTT. Protein sequence: CASSETLSGELFF.

This clone was seen a handful of times. V gene TRBV6-1 combines with J gene TRBJ2-7; TRBD1 aligns across 8 bases. J lost 1 base, V lost 3 bases, and 17 bases had no gene match. Germline-derived CDR1 and CDR2 are MNHNS and SASEGT. The CDR3 is made up of 19 amino acids. CDR3 DNA: TGTGCCAGCAGTGAGGACAGGGCTATTTCTAGGACTAAATCCTACGAGCAGTACTTC. Protein: CASSEDRAISRTKSYEQYF.

The chain recombines TRBV18 with TRBJ1-1, with 8 bases that match TRBD1. Germline V gene sequence: CDR1 KGHSH, CDR2 LQKENI. With V trimmed by 2 bases and J by 4 bases, 0 bases remained unmatched. The CDR3 is 13 amino acids. The CDR3 coding sequence is TGTGCCAGCTCACCAGGACAGGGCACTGAAGCTTTCTTT. Its translation: CASSPGQGTEAFF.

The chain combines TRBV4-1 with TRBJ2-7, with 9 bases lining up with TRBD1. The germline CDR1 and CDR2 sequences are MGHRA and YSYEKL. The CDR3 loop spans 14 amino acids. Germline trimming cut 3 bases from V and 6 bases from J; bases unmatched to any gene: 6. In nucleotides, the CDR3 is TGCGCCAGCAGCCATCCGGGACAGGGCGGCGAGCAGTACTTC. It encodes CASSHPGQGGEQYF.

The chain joins TRBV2 to TRBJ1-4; D ambiguous. The germline V gene has CDR1 SNHLY and CDR2 FYNNEI. CDR3 length equals 14 residues. V shed 4 bases and J shed 8 bases, with 14 bases lying between them. The CDR3: CASSVARGGEKLFF. The CDR3, as DNA: TGTGCCAGCAGTGTTGCCCGGGGTGGAGAAAAACTGTTTTTT.

Only one count was recorded for this clone. This chain's CDR3 is CSARGETQYF. The CDR3 DNA follows: TGCAGTGCTAGGGGGGAGACCCAGTACTTC. The V gene is TRBV20-1, the J gene TRBJ2-5; unclear D gene. The CDR3 is 10 amino acids. Germline CDR1 DFQATT, CDR2 SNEGSKA (reference sequence). Trimming shortened V by 3 bases and J by 5 bases, and 4 bases separated the two germline ends.

J is TRBJ2-1 and V is TRBV14; the D is unclear. CDR1 SGHDN and CDR2 FVKESK come from the germline V gene. Trimming took off 5 bases at V and 5 bases at J, with 13 bases between the two ends. The CDR3 loop spans 14 amino acids. This CDR3 is CASSLRLSHNEQFF. The DNA of the CDR3 is TGTGCCAGCAGCTTGCGCCTGTCCCACAATGAGCAGTTCTTC.

The chain joins TRBV9 to TRBJ2-3; D remains unclear. V was trimmed by 0 bases and J by 6 bases, leaving 8 bases between them. This CDR3 comprises 13 residues. Germline CDR1 and CDR2: SGDLS and YYNGEE. CDR3: CASSVDSLDTQYF. CDR3 in DNA: TGTGCCAGCAGCGTAGACTCCCTGGATACGCAGTATTTT.

The rearrangement joins TRBV9 to TRBJ1-1; no reliable D call. Germline values: CDR1 SGDLS, CDR2 YYNGEE. Trimming cost V 1 base and J 4 bases, with 20 bases left between them. The CDR3 loop spans 17 amino acids. The CDR3 here is CASSVRDVLQFRTEAFF. The CDR3 DNA reads TGTGCCAGCAGCGTAAGAGACGTTCTGCAATTCCGCACTGAAGCTTTCTTT.

The gene calls are TRBV30 and TRBJ1-2; no firm D call. Germline V gene data show CDR1 as GTSNPN and CDR2 as SVGIG (reference sequence). The CDR3 consists of 12 residues. This CDR3 reads CAKRRQSYGYTF. In DNA, the CDR3 is TGTGCAAAAAGGCGGCAGAGCTATGGCTACACCTTC.

The chain couples TRBV19 to TRBJ2-7; a weak D match, TRBD2 (6 bases). The CDR3 loop spans 14 amino acids. The germline V gene encodes CDR1 LNHDA and CDR2 SQIVND (reference sequence). Trimming pared 3 bases from V and 1 base from J, leaving 10 bases between. The CDR3 bases are TGTGCCAGTAGTATTGACGGGAGTTCCTACGAGCAGTACTTC. Translation gives CASSIDGSSYEQYF. The full variable domain, rest sourced from reference TRBV19 and TRBJ2-7, is DGGITQSPKYLFRKEGQNVTLSCEQNLNHDAMYWYRQDPGQGLRLIYYSQIVNDFQKGDIAEGYSVSREKKESFPLTVTSAQKNPTAFYLCASSIDGSSYEQYFGPGTRLTVT.

This chain uses TRBV2 with TRBJ1-4, with 8 bases lining up with TRBD1. CDR1 SNHLY and CDR2 FYNNEI come from the germline V gene. The J segment lost 7 bases and the V segment lost 6 bases, leaving 10 bases of the junction unmatched. The CDR3 consists of 15 residues. The CDR3 region is CASRTQGQGGEKLFF. The CDR3 region has the DNA TGTGCCAGCAGGACCCAAGGACAGGGCGGTGAAAAACTGTTTTTT.

The chain combines TRBV14 with TRBJ2-5, with TRBD1 as a possible D gene (6 bases). The germline V and J ends were trimmed by 3 bases and 3 bases, with 11 bases remaining between them. The CDR3 loop spans 14 amino acids. CDR1 is SGHDN, CDR2 FVKESK, per germline. In nucleotides, the CDR3 is TGTGCCAGCAGCCACCGCGGACAGAAAGAGACCCAGTACTTC. Its protein product is CASSHRGQKETQYF.

The rearrangement uses TRBV25-1 and TRBJ2-3; D not certain. Germline V gene data show CDR1 as MGHDK and CDR2 as SYGVNS. The CDR3 is 11 residues long. V was trimmed by 7 bases and J by 5 bases, leaving 7 bases between them. In nucleotides, the CDR3 is TGTGCCAGCAAGCGTGTAGATACGCAGTATTTT. Its translation is CASKRVDTQYF. The entire variable domain, with the rest obtained from reference TRBV25-1 and TRBJ2-3, is as follows: EADIYQTPRYLVIGTGKKITLECSQTMGHDKMYWYQQDPGMELHLIHYSYGVNSTEKGDLSSESTVSRIRTEHFPLTLESARPSHTSQYLCASKRVDTQYFGPGTRLTVL.